Listed below are T cell receptor beta chains from one sample, sequenced in a study of CD8 T cells in ankylosing spondylitis. TCRdb re-called the 5' RACE reads through MiXCR, storing one row per CDR3 protein. This table has approximately 100,000 distinct CDR3 sequences, 8% to 10% appearing once. The specimen was blood, either unsorted or a sorted T cell fraction (not recorded which). These receptors were obtained from a male donor with ankylosing spondylitis or in good health (not recorded which). CDR3s leave out the opening cysteine and the closing phenylalanine or tryptophan.

SVGQGEAQPQH,TRBV29-1,TRBJ1-5
ASRKQGYYNEQF,TRBV6-2/TRBV6-3,TRBJ2-1
ASSLFSGDNEQF,TRBV5-6,TRBJ2-1
ASSGEGTSGGETQY,TRBV9,TRBJ2-5
ASSYRPAYNEQF,TRBV6-2/TRBV6-3,TRBJ2-1
ASSPQLLNYGYT,TRBV12-3/TRBV12-4,TRBJ1-2
SARDREGGTGELF,TRBV20-1,TRBJ2-2
SARSSGGNTDTQY,TRBV20-1,TRBJ2-3
ASSLQGQGRQETQY,TRBV5-1,TRBJ2-5
ATSRRGAGNEQF,TRBV15,TRBJ2-1
ASSHPTGKNTQY,TRBV7-9,TRBJ2-3
AIGPWTGVDTGELF,TRBV10-3,TRBJ2-2
ASSGLAGPGTGELF,TRBV6-1,TRBJ2-2
SATYTNQPQH,TRBV20-1,TRBJ1-5
ASSQFGQDGEQY,TRBV16,TRBJ2-7
ATSRGGRATNTGELF,TRBV15,TRBJ2-2
SANMGTSNQPQH,TRBV20-1,TRBJ1-5
ASSPWGGPRETQY,TRBV25-1,TRBJ2-5
ASSLVSSYEQY,TRBV28,TRBJ2-7
SARDLWDGYTEAF,TRBV20-1,TRBJ1-1
ASSSSGQGDQPQH,TRBV19,TRBJ1-5
ASSPPAGGTGELF,TRBV18,TRBJ2-2
ASSQAWGTEAF,TRBV4-3,TRBJ1-1
AWRFSTYEQY,TRBV30,TRBJ2-7
ASSRDRRPTDTQY,TRBV19,TRBJ2-3
ASSALAGVSGELF,TRBV12-3/TRBV12-4,TRBJ2-2
SALDRGRYEQY,TRBV20-1,TRBJ2-7
ASSLLAGNSYNEQF,TRBV5-1,TRBJ2-1
SVVRGEKLF,TRBV29-1,TRBJ1-4
ASSQLLTRDIQY,TRBV14,TRBJ2-4
ASSQDKWMAGEQF,TRBV4-1,TRBJ2-1
AISEQGYGYT,TRBV10-3,TRBJ1-2
AISEGSTDTQY,TRBV10-3,TRBJ2-3
ASSEGQGGQPQH,TRBV5-1,TRBJ1-5
ASSLAGAGGQQF,TRBV12-3/TRBV12-4,TRBJ2-1
ASSQQDQETQY,TRBV19,TRBJ2-5
ASSQTGSSYEQY,TRBV5-6,TRBJ2-7
ASSLGLVDTQY,TRBV7-6,TRBJ2-3
ASSLRPSGQGDEQF,TRBV7-9,TRBJ2-1
ASNPHPQTTGELF,TRBV11-2,TRBJ2-2
ASSLRGPETQY,TRBV12-3/TRBV12-4,TRBJ2-5